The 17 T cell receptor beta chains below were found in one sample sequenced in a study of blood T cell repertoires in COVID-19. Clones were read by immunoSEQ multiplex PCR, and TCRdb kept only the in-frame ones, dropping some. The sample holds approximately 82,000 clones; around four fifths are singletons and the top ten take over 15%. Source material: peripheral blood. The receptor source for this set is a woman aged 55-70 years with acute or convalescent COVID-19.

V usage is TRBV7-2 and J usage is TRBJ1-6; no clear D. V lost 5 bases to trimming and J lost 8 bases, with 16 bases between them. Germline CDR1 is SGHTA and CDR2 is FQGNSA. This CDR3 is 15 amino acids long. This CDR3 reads CASSPNSAGDSPLHF. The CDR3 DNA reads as TGTGCCAGCAGCCCAAACTCGGCGGGAGATTCACCCCTCCACTTT.

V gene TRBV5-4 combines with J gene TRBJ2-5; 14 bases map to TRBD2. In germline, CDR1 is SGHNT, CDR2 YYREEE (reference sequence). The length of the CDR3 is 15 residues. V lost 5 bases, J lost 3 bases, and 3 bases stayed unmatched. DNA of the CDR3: TGTGCCAGCAGGTCGGGACTAGCGGGAGAAGAGACCCAGTACTTC. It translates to CASRSGLAGEETQYF.

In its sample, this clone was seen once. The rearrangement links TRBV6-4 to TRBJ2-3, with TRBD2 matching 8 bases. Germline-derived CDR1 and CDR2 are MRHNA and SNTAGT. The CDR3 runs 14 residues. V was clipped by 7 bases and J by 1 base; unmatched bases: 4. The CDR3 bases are TGTGCCAGCAAATTGACTAGCGGCACAGATACGCAGTATTTT. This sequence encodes CASKLTSGTDTQYF.

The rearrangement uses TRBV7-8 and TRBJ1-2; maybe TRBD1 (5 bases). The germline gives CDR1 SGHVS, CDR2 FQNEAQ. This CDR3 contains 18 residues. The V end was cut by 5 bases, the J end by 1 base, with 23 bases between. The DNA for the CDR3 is TGTGCCAGCAGCGAACGCCCCTCCTGGGCAGGGATTAACTATGGCTACACCTTC. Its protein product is CASSERPSWAGINYGYTF.

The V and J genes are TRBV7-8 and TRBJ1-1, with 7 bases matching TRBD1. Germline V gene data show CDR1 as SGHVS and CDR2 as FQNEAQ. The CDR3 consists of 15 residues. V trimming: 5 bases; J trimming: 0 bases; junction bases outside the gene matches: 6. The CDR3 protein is CASSPLTGMNTEAFF. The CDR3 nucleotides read TGTGCCAGCAGCCCTCTGACAGGGATGAACACTGAAGCTTTCTTT.

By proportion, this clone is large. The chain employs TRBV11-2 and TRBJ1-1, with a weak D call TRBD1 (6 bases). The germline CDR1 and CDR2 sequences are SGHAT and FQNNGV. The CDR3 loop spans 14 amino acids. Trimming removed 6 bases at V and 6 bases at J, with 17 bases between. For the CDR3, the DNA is TGTGCCAGCAGTCACAGGGCAAGTATCCCTGAAGCTTTCTTT. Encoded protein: CASSHRASIPEAFF.

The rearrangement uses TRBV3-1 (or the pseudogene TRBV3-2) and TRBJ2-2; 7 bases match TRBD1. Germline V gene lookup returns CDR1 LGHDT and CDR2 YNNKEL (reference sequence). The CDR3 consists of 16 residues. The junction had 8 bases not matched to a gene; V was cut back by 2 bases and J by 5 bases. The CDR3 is CASSQQNRGSTGELFF. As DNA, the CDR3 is TGTGCCAGCAGCCAACAGAACAGGGGAAGTACCGGGGAGCTGTTTTTT.

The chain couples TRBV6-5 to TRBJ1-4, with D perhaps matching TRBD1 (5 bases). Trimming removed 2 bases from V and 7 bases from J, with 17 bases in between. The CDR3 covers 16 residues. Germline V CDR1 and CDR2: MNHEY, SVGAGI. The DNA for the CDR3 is TGTGCCAGCAGTTACGGTGCGGGGGTGGGAGGTGAAAAACTGTTTTTT. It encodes CASSYGAGVGGEKLFF.

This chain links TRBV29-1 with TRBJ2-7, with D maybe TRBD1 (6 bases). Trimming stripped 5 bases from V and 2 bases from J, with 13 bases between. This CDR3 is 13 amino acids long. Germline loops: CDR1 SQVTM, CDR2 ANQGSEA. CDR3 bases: TGCAGCGTTAACCGGGACACAACCTACGAGCAGTACTTC. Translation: CSVNRDTTYEQYF.

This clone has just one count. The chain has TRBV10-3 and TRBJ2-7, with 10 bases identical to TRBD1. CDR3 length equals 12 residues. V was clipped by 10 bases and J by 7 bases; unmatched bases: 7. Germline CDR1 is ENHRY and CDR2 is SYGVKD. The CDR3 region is CATSGTGEEQYF. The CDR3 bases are TGTGCCACCTCCGGGACAGGGGAAGAGCAGTACTTC.

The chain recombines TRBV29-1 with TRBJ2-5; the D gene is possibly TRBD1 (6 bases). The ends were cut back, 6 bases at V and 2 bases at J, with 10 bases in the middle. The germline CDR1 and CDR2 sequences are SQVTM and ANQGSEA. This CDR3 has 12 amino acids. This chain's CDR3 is CSVGQIQETQYF. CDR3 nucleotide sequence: TGCAGCGTCGGACAGATACAAGAGACCCAGTACTTC.

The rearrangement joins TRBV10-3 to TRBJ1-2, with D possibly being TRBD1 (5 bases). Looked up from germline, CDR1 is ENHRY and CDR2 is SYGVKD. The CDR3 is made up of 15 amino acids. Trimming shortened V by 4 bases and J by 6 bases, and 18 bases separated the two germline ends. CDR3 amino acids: CAISGGVPGGNGYTF. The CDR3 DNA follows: TGTGCCATCAGTGGGGGAGTCCCCGGGGGGAATGGCTACACCTTC.

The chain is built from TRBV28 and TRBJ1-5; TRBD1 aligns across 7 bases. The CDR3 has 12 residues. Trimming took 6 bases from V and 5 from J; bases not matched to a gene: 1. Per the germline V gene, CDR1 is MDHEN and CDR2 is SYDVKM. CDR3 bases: TGTGCCAGCAGCCAGGGGGATCAGCCCCAGCATTTT. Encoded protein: CASSQGDQPQHF.

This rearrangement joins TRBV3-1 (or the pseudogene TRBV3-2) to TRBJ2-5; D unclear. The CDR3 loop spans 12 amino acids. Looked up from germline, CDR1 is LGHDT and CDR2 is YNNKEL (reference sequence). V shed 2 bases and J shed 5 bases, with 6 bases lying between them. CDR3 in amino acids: CASSQRSETQYF. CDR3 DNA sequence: TGTGCCAGCAGCCAACGGTCCGAGACCCAGTACTTC.

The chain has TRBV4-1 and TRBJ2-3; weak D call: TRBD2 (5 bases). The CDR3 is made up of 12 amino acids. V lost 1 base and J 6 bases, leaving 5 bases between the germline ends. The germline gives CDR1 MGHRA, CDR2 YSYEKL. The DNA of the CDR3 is TGCGCCAGCAGCCAAGTAGCGGATACGCAGTATTTT. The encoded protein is CASSQVADTQYF.

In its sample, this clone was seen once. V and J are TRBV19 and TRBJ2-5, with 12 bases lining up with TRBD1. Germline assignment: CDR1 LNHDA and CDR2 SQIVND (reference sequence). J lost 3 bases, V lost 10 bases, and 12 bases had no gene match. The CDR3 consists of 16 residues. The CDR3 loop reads CAKRGDRGLLKETQYF. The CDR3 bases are TGTGCCAAAAGAGGGGACAGGGGGCTTCTCAAAGAGACCCAGTACTTC. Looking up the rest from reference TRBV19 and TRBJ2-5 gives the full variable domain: DGGITQSPKYLFRKEGQNVTLSCEQNLNHDAMYWYRQDPGQGLRLIYYSQIVNDFQKGDIAEGYSVSREKKESFPLTVTSAQKNPTAFYLCAKRGDRGLLKETQYFGPGTRLLVL.

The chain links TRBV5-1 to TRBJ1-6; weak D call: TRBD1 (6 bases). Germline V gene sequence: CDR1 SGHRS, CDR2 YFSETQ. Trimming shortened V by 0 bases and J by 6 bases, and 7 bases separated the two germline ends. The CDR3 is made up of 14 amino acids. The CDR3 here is CASSLAGVNSPLHF. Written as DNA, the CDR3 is TGCGCCAGCAGCTTGGCAGGGGTTAATTCACCCCTCCACTTT.